These 20 T cell receptor beta chains originate from one sample sequenced in a study of blood T cells in healthy people across ages. PCR was performed a second time for about 7 to 11 cycles using a sample-barcoded 5' primer and a J-beta primer mix. TCRdb used MiXCR to reprocess the 5' RACE reads, holding one entry per CDR3 protein. Found here are 1 million or so distinct CDR3 sequences, under 45% of them singletons; the top ten hold under 20%. The specimen sequenced was blood. These receptors were taken from a woman between 55 and 75 years old in good health.

With respect to this clonotype: A read error may produce the germline difference seen at one junction end. The chain has TRBV7-9 and TRBJ1-1, with a weak D call TRBD1 (5 bases). Germline V gene sequence: CDR1 SEHNR, CDR2 FQNEAQ (reference sequence). The CDR3 has 17 amino acids. In nucleotides, the CDR3 is TGTGCCAGCAGGAACCAGCGGGGTGCAGGGCTGAACGCTGAAGCTTTCTTT. Residues: CASRNQRGAGLNAEAFF.

The J gene is TRBJ1-1, the V gene TRBV5-1; possibly TRBD1 for D (5 bases). Trimming cost V 5 bases and J 7 bases, with 18 bases left between them. The germline gives CDR1 SGHRS, CDR2 YFSETQ. The CDR3 extends over 14 amino acids. CDR3 nucleotide sequence: TGCGCCAGCAGGCCTGGGGGGGAAATGGATGAAGCTTTCTTT. Translating it yields CASRPGGEMDEAFF.

This rearrangement joins TRBV6-1 to TRBJ2-5, with 10 bases aligning to TRBD1. Germline trimming cut 5 bases from V and 5 bases from J; bases unmatched to any gene: 5. Germline lookup yields CDR1 MNHNS and CDR2 SASEGT. CDR3 length equals 14 residues. The CDR3 protein is CASSRTGGLETQYF. In DNA, the CDR3 is TGTGCCAGCAGTAGGACAGGGGGGTTGGAGACCCAGTACTTC.

The CDR3 region is CASSLGSKSDGKVVDEQFF. CDR3 nucleotides: TGTGCCAGCAGCTTAGGTTCGAAGTCTGACGGGAAGGTGGTCGATGAGCAGTTCTTC. The rearrangement uses TRBV7-9 and TRBJ2-1, with a possible D match to TRBD2 (5 bases). The CDR3 has 19 amino acids. V lost 1 base and J lost 8, with 27 bases in between. CDR1 SEHNR and CDR2 FQNEAQ come from the germline V gene (reference sequence).

DNA for the CDR3: TGTGCCAGCAGCTTGGTAGGCACCTACTACGAGCAGTACTTC. Protein sequence: CASSLVGTYYEQYF. This chain connects TRBV5-5 to TRBJ2-7, with unresolved D. CDR1 is SGHKS, CDR2 YYEKEE, per germline (reference sequence). Trimming took 0 bases from V and 3 from J, leaving 10 bases between them. The CDR3 has 14 amino acids.

The J gene is TRBJ1-2, the V gene TRBV3-1; the D gene is possibly TRBD1 (5 bases). V was cut by 0 bases and J by 4 bases, with 9 bases left in between. From germline, CDR1 is LGHDT and CDR2 YNNKEL (reference sequence). The CDR3 totals 14 residues. The CDR3 bases are TGTGCCAGCAGCCAAGATCCAGGGATCTATGGCTACACCTTC. Protein product: CASSQDPGIYGYTF.

This clonotype has a handful of counts. The CDR3 reads CSVERAGYNEQYF. DNA for the CDR3: TGCAGCGTTGAAAGGGCCGGATACAATGAGCAGTACTTC. The rearrangement links TRBV29-1 to TRBJ2-4; D is ambiguous. Trimming left V 2 bases short and J 13 bases short, with 18 bases between. CDR3 length: 13 amino acids. Germline-derived CDR1 and CDR2 are SQVTM and ANQGSEA.

The J gene is TRBJ2-7, the V gene TRBV19; 8 positions agree with TRBD1. The J call is uncertain, as TRBJ2-5 better fits the DNA end. Germline V gives CDR1 LNHDA, CDR2 SQIVND (reference sequence). There are 15 residues in the CDR3. The CDR3 reads CASRQTGARKETQYF. The CDR3 DNA follows: TGTGCCAGTAGACAGACAGGGGCGCGGAAGGAGACCCAGTACTTC.

The J gene is TRBJ2-1, the V gene TRBV25-1, with TRBD2 matching over 13 bases. The CDR3 has 13 residues. Germline CDR1 MGHDK, CDR2 SYGVNS. With V trimmed by 3 bases and J by 13 bases, 3 bases remained unmatched. CDR3 protein: CASSEGLAGTQFF. The CDR3 bases are TGTGCCAGCAGTGAGGGACTAGCGGGAACCCAGTTCTTC.

Comment on this clonotype: It may be a read error: a sequence one base away is much more abundant. The chain joins TRBV12-3 or TRBV12-4 to TRBJ2-5; D is perhaps TRBD1 or TRBD2 (5 bases each). This CDR3 region has 14 residues. DNA of the CDR3: TGTGACAGCAGCTCCGGGGCCCCTTGGGAGACCCAGTACTTC. This translates into CDSSSGAPWETQYF.

The chain is built from TRBV7-9 and TRBJ2-1; no clear D gene. The V gene's germline CDR1 is SEHNR and CDR2 FQNEAQ (reference sequence). This CDR3 has 13 residues. The ends were cut back, 5 bases at V and 7 bases at J, with 12 bases in the middle. This CDR3 is CASSPTRANEQFF. In DNA, the CDR3 is TGTGCCAGCAGCCCAACCCGGGCAAATGAGCAGTTCTTC.

This clonotype was observed a few times. The CDR3 here is CASSRGGSRNYGYTF. The CDR3 bases are TGTGCCAGCAGCCGCGGTGGAAGCAGGAACTATGGCTACACCTTC. The chain links TRBV27 to TRBJ1-2; D ambiguous. Germline V gene sequence: CDR1 MNHEY, CDR2 SMNVEV (reference sequence). Trimming left V 6 bases short and J 2 bases short, with 16 bases between. This CDR3 has 15 amino acids.

In its sample, this clonotype was seen many times. The chain combines TRBV12-3 or TRBV12-4 with TRBJ2-6; TRBD1 agrees at 9 bases. The length of the CDR3 is 19 residues. V shed 8 bases, J shed 0 bases, and the junction held 14 bases outside the gene matches. The CDR3 DNA reads TGTGCCAGCCGAAGGCGAGACAGGGGGTTACTCTCTGGGGCCAACGTCCTGACTTTC. Protein sequence: CASRRRDRGLLSGANVLTF.

The gene calls are TRBV20-1 and TRBJ2-5; a possible D gene is TRBD2 (5 bases). Near its end, the DNA agrees better with TRBJ2-7, so the J call may be wrong. CDR1 and CDR2 from the germline V gene are DFQATT and SNEGSKA (reference sequence). This CDR3 spans 13 amino acids. CDR3 region: CSASGLATHEQYF. The DNA for the CDR3 is TGCAGTGCTAGTGGTCTAGCAACCCACGAGCAGTACTTC.

The CDR3 DNA is TGTGCCAGCAGAAAACTCCCAGATACGCAGTATTTT. This sequence encodes CASRKLPDTQYF. The chain carries TRBV6-2 or TRBV6-3 and TRBJ2-3; no firm D call. The CDR3 is 12 residues long. Germline V CDR1 and CDR2: MNHEY, SVGEGT. The V gene lost 6 bases and the J gene lost 4 bases, with 8 bases spanning the gap.

This chain joins TRBV5-1 and TRBJ2-2; TRBD2 matches 9 bases. Germline CDR1 SGHRS, CDR2 YFSETQ. The V and J ends lost 7 bases and 1 base, in that order; junction bases with no gene match: 5. The CDR3 is 15 residues long. The CDR3 here is CASGSGSLNTGELFF. The CDR3 DNA is TGCGCCAGCGGTAGCGGGAGCTTGAACACCGGGGAGCTGTTTTTT.

The chain combines TRBV5-5 with TRBJ2-5; D perhaps matches TRBD1 (5 bases). Germline values: CDR1 SGHKS, CDR2 YYEKEE (reference sequence). V dropped 0 bases and J dropped 5 bases, with 14 bases sitting between them. The CDR3 is made up of 15 amino acids. In nucleotides, the CDR3 is TGTGCCAGCAGCTTGGGGGGCGGAGTGGTGGAGACCCAGTACTTC. Protein: CASSLGGGVVETQYF.

The genes are TRBV18 and TRBJ2-4; weak D call: TRBD1 (6 bases). The germline V and J ends were trimmed by 3 bases and 0 bases, with 12 bases remaining between them. The CDR3 has 16 residues. The germline CDR1 and CDR2 sequences are KGHSH and LQKENI. CDR3 bases: TGTGCCAGCTCACCGTGGACAGTTATAGCCAAAAACATTCAGTACTTC. It is translated as CASSPWTVIAKNIQYF.

The rearrangement joins TRBV3-1 to TRBJ2-7; TRBD2 matches at 8 bases. In germline, CDR1 is LGHDT, CDR2 YNNKEL (reference sequence). V dropped 4 bases and J dropped 8; count of bases not matched to a gene: 10. CDR3 length: 14 amino acids. The chain's CDR3 is CASSLQRESDKQYF. CDR3 DNA sequence: TGTGCCAGCAGCCTCCAGCGGGAGTCTGACAAGCAGTACTTC.

This clonotype was counted only a few times. The chain couples TRBV3-1 to TRBJ1-2; D call uncertain. V was clipped by 6 bases and J by 2 bases, with 10 bases between them. The CDR3 totals 13 residues. Per germline, CDR1 LGHDT and CDR2 YNNKEL (reference sequence). The CDR3 DNA is TGTGCCAGCAGTCCACTTGGAAACTATGGCTACACCTTC. Translation gives CASSPLGNYGYTF.